This passage covers 5 T cell receptor beta chains from one sample sequenced in a study of preoperative IRX-2 immunotherapy in early breast cancer. Here immunoSEQ multiplex PCR was the method, and the copy in TCRdb shows in-frame clones only, minus some. The table includes some 30,000 clones, roughly nine tenths detected once. Treatment: preoperative locoregional IRX-2 cytokine immunotherapy. The sequencing here drew on tumor tissue, taken after IRX-2 immunotherapy. These receptors were collected from a human donor with breast cancer.

The J gene is TRBJ2-1, the V gene TRBV6-8; 10 positions agree with TRBD1. Losses at the gene ends were 4 bases for V and 5 bases for J; bases not matched to a gene: 8. The CDR3 runs 16 residues. Germline CDR1 and CDR2: MNHGY and SAAAGT. The CDR3 DNA reads TGTGCCAGCAGTTTCAGGGGACAGGGGCACAACAATGAGCAGTTCTTC. It yields the protein CASSFRGQGHNNEQFF.

V usage is TRBV5-1 and J usage is TRBJ2-5; D gene uncertain. With 9 bases removed from V and 5 bases from J, the gap between germline ends came to 23 bases. From germline, CDR1 is SGHRS and CDR2 YFSETQ. The CDR3 contains 15 residues. CDR3 residues: CATGVFDKTHETQYF. Here the CDR3 DNA reads TGCGCCACCGGAGTCTTTGACAAGACCCACGAGACCCAGTACTTC.

J is TRBJ1-1 and V is TRBV11-3; D perhaps matches TRBD1 (5 bases). The V gene lost 3 bases and the J gene lost 0 bases, with 8 bases spanning the gap. The CDR3 runs 14 residues. Germline CDR1 SGHNT, CDR2 YENEEA. CDR3 residues: CASSFLGVNTEAFF. For the CDR3, the DNA is TGTGCCAGCAGCTTTCTGGGGGTGAACACTGAAGCTTTCTTT.

Remarks on this clone: The germline gene is not matched at one end of the junction; a read error may be the cause. The gene calls are TRBV29-1 and TRBJ1-2, with D possibly being TRBD1 (5 bases). The CDR3 spans 15 residues. Per germline, CDR1 SQVTM and CDR2 ANQGSEA. CDR3 DNA: TGCAACGTTGAAGATCCCGGGCCGGGGGACTATGGCTACACCTTC. It specifies CNVEDPGPGDYGYTF.

This clone showed up just a few times. This chain uses TRBV11-3 with TRBJ2-2; 8 bases line up with TRBD1. The germline V gene has CDR1 SGHNT and CDR2 YENEEA. This CDR3 has 16 residues. Trimming at V came to 5 bases and at J to 0 bases, leaving 5 bases not matched to a gene. The CDR3 DNA sequence: TGTGCCAGCAGCGTCAGGGGGCGGGCGAACACCGGGGAGCTGTTTTTT. Translating gives CASSVRGRANTGELFF.